Presented here are 5 T cell receptor beta chains from one specimen sequenced in a study of T cells in Graves' hyperthyroidism and ophthalmopathy. The source material, RNA transcripts, was used to amplify TCR beta CDR3 regions. HTBI primers were used for first-round RT-PCR of the TCR CDR3. TCRdb reanalysed the multiplex PCR reads using MiXCR and keeps one entry per CDR3 protein. The profile shows approximately 590,000 distinct CDR3 sequences, roughly 14% of them singletons. The source material was blood. These receptors were taken from a woman in her thirties with Graves' hyperthyroidism.

This clonotype was seen at least ten times. This rearrangement joins TRBV7-2 to TRBJ2-1, with D possibly being TRBD2 (5 bases). CDR1 is SGHTA, CDR2 FQGNSA, per germline. V was cut by 4 bases and J by 3 bases, with 16 bases left in between. This CDR3 has 16 residues. The CDR3 sequence is CASSSYPERIYNEQFF. The CDR3 coding sequence is TGTGCCAGCAGCTCTTACCCCGAGCGGATCTACAATGAGCAGTTCTTC.

The CDR3 sequence: CASSRGPEAYNEQFF. In nucleotides, the CDR3 is TGTGCCAGCAGCCGGGGCCCGGAGGCATACAATGAGCAGTTCTTC. V and J are TRBV7-2 and TRBJ2-1, with D tentatively TRBD1 or TRBD2 (5 bases each). The CDR3 contains 15 residues. Germline V gives CDR1 SGHTA, CDR2 FQGNSA. The V end was cut by 5 bases, the J end by 4 bases, with 15 bases between.

The chain is built from TRBV20-1 and TRBJ2-3, with 14 nucleotides matching TRBD2. V lost 3 bases, J lost 0 bases, and 14 bases stayed unmatched. This CDR3 is built from 20 residues. The germline CDR1 and CDR2 sequences are DFQATT and SNEGSKA (reference sequence). CDR3 DNA sequence: TGCAGTGCTAGCGCCCACTCTCCGGGACTAGCGGGAGCTAGCACAGATACGCAGTATTTT. Translating gives CSASAHSPGLAGASTDTQYF.

The chain links TRBV2 to TRBJ2-1, with D uncertain. This CDR3 spans 12 amino acids. Germline V gene data show CDR1 as SNHLY and CDR2 as FYNNEI. V was pared by 8 bases and J by 7 bases, with 12 bases between. CDR3: CASRPHLNEQFF. The CDR3 bases are TGTGCCAGCCGTCCTCATCTGAATGAGCAGTTCTTC.

This clonotype was observed at least ten times. The chain is built from TRBV7-2 and TRBJ1-6; D is unresolved. The length of the CDR3 is 13 residues. Trimming took off 1 base at V and 7 bases at J, with 5 bases between the two ends. Germline values: CDR1 SGHTA, CDR2 FQGNSA. CDR3 protein: CASSLDSNSPLHF. CDR3 in DNA: TGTGCCAGCAGCTTAGATTCCAATTCACCCCTCCACTTT.